The entry that follows covers one T cell receptor beta chain sequence. Other DNA sequences from this sample encode an identical CDR3 as well. Authors' processing steps: Using reference gene primer amplification, nucleated cell counts were estimated. Assay: immunoSEQ multiplex PCR; the TCRdb copy retains only in-frame clones and omits some. V, J and clone size reflect that table, while D and trimming were determined from the DNA. This sample has about 220,000 clones; roughly 75% occur once, and the top ten carry 7.2%. The CDR3 contains 13 residues. Germline assignment: CDR1 SNHLY and CDR2 FYNNEI. Deletions cut 6 bases from V and 1 base from J, with 9 bases between. This entry is derived from a study of blood T cell repertoires in COVID-19. Background on the study: In each case, the material was cDNA or gDNA derived from T cells, B-cell-depleted T cells, or PBMCs.

Sample: peripheral blood. This receptor was taken from a woman in her 70s with acute or convalescent COVID-19. This rearrangement joins TRBV2 to TRBJ1-1, with D maybe TRBD1 (5 bases). The CDR3, as DNA: TGTGCCAGCAGAGGACAACAGAACACTGAAGCTTTCTTT. This translates into CASRGQQNTEAFF.